Each of the 21 T cell receptor beta chains below was sequenced from the same sample in a study of blood T cell repertoires in COVID-19. The protocol was immunoSEQ multiplex PCR, while the TCRdb copy is restricted to in-frame clones and leaves out a portion. Of hundreds of thousands of clones listed, 85% to 90% were seen once; the top ten hold less than 9%. What was sequenced was peripheral blood. Source of these receptors: a woman in her forties or fifties with COVID-19, enrolled during active disease.

The V gene is TRBV5-1, the J gene TRBJ2-3; D may be TRBD1 (6 bases). The germline gives CDR1 SGHRS, CDR2 YFSETQ. V was clipped by 0 bases and J by 2 bases, with 7 bases between them. There are 14 residues in the CDR3. The CDR3 DNA reads TGCGCCAGCAGCTTGGTGGGGGCCACAGATACGCAGTATTTT. Protein: CASSLVGATDTQYF.

The chain uses TRBV4-1 and TRBJ1-3; a weak D match, TRBD1 (5 bases). Germline V gene sequence: CDR1 MGHRA, CDR2 YSYEKL. The CDR3 contains 19 residues. Trimming cost V 1 base and J 4 bases, with 23 bases left between them. This CDR3 reads CASSQAIPLPGLRGNTIYF. The CDR3, as DNA: TGCGCCAGCAGCCAAGCCATACCACTTCCGGGACTTAGGGGAAACACCATATATTTT.

This clone occurred a few times. The chain joins TRBV27 to TRBJ1-6, with D possibly matching TRBD1 (6 bases). Trimming cost V 5 bases and J 8 bases, with 16 bases left between them. The CDR3 is made up of 15 amino acids. The germline V gene has CDR1 MNHEY and CDR2 SMNVEV (reference sequence). CDR3 residues: CASSPRRGGDSPLHF. The CDR3 bases are TGTGCCAGCAGTCCCCGTAGGGGGGGTGATTCACCCCTCCACTTT.

The rearrangement joins TRBV4-1 to TRBJ2-2; D possibly corresponds to TRBD1 (5 bases). CDR3 size: 15 residues. CDR1 is MGHRA and CDR2 is YSYEKL in the germline V gene. Trimming cost V 2 bases and J 4 bases, with 11 bases left between them. As DNA, the CDR3 is TGCGCCAGCAGCCAATTGGCAGGGTCCACCGGGGAGCTGTTTTTT. It codes for CASSQLAGSTGELFF.

The chain is built from TRBV10-3 and TRBJ2-2; 8 nucleotides match TRBD1. In germline, CDR1 is ENHRY, CDR2 SYGVKD. The CDR3 consists of 15 residues. V gave up 0 bases and J gave up 5 bases; unmatched junction bases: 2. The CDR3 sequence: CAISESRQGTGELFF. In DNA form, the CDR3 reads TGTGCCATCAGTGAGTCAAGACAGGGGACCGGGGAGCTGTTTTTT.

The gene calls are TRBV11-2 and TRBJ2-7, with 7 nucleotides matching TRBD2. V gave up 1 base and J gave up 0 bases; unmatched junction bases: 3. CDR1 is SGHAT and CDR2 is FQNNGV in the germline V gene. The CDR3 covers 15 residues. The CDR3 DNA follows: TGTGCCAGCAGCTTAGGCTGGGGGGGCTCCTACGAGCAGTACTTC. Residues: CASSLGWGGSYEQYF.

CDR3 nucleotides: TGTGCCAGTTCCGGACTAGCGGGCACAGATACGCAGTATTTT. Its translation is CASSGLAGTDTQYF. The chain has TRBV27 and TRBJ2-3; 10 nucleotides align to TRBD2. Germline V lookup: CDR1 MNHEY, CDR2 SMNVEV (reference sequence). The CDR3 is 14 residues long. The V segment lost 9 bases and the J segment 1 base; nucleotides outside the gene matches: 4.

A few counts support this clone. The chain is built from TRBV28 and TRBJ1-5, with a tentative D call TRBD1 (6 bases). The germline V and J ends were trimmed by 5 bases and 6 bases, with 11 bases remaining between them. CDR1 MDHEN and CDR2 SYDVKM come from the germline V gene. The length of the CDR3 is 13 residues. The CDR3 reads CASSPGDRQPQHF. The CDR3 nucleotides read TGTGCCAGCAGTCCAGGGGACCGTCAGCCCCAGCATTTT.

The rearrangement links TRBV3-1 (or the pseudogene TRBV3-2) to TRBJ1-3, with D maybe TRBD1 (5 bases). Deletions cut 8 bases from V and 2 bases from J, with 22 bases between. The germline V gene has CDR1 LGHDT and CDR2 YNNKEL (reference sequence). This CDR3 contains 17 residues. CDR3 in DNA: TGTGCCAGCCAGCCCAGGGTTGGTCGGGGGGCTGGAAACACCATATATTTT. The encoded protein is CASQPRVGRGAGNTIYF.

The rearrangement uses TRBV5-4 and TRBJ2-5; the D gene is possibly TRBD2 (6 bases). The CDR3 length is 13 residues. Germline V gives CDR1 SGHNT, CDR2 YYREEE (reference sequence). Trimming pared 7 bases from V and 5 bases from J, leaving 15 bases between. CDR3 nucleotide sequence: TGTGCCAGCGGTTCCCGGGGGTATGAGACCCAGTACTTC. It is translated as CASGSRGYETQYF.

In DNA form, the CDR3 reads TGCGCCAGCAGCTTGGTAGTCCAGCGGGGCCGCTATGAGCAGTACTTC. Translation gives CASSLVVQRGRYEQYF. The chain links TRBV5-1 to TRBJ2-7; TRBD2 matches at 7 bases. CDR3 length equals 16 residues. The germline V gene has CDR1 SGHRS and CDR2 YFSETQ. J gave up 7 bases and V 0 bases, and 13 bases lay outside the gene matches.

The chain has TRBV19 and TRBJ1-1; 8 nucleotides line up with TRBD1. J lost 0 bases, V lost 8 bases, and 14 bases had no gene match. This CDR3 has 17 amino acids. CDR1 and CDR2 (germline): LNHDA, SQIVND (reference sequence). This chain's CDR3 is CASQRVRGPRMNTEAFF. The CDR3 nucleotides read TGTGCCAGTCAACGAGTCAGGGGGCCCCGAATGAACACTGAAGCTTTCTTT.

V and J are TRBV11-2 and TRBJ2-1; no clear D gene. The CDR3 has 13 amino acids. V was shortened by 5 bases and J by 2 bases, with 7 bases between the two germline ends. CDR1 and CDR2 (germline): SGHAT, FQNNGV. The CDR3: CASSPNTYNEQFF. In nucleotides, the CDR3 is TGTGCCAGCAGCCCAAACACCTACAATGAGCAGTTCTTC.

The rearrangement links TRBV18 to TRBJ1-3; a possible D gene is TRBD1 (5 bases). Germline V gene sequence: CDR1 KGHSH, CDR2 LQKENI. This CDR3 is 14 amino acids long. The V and J ends lost 3 bases and 8 bases respectively, with 14 bases between them. The CDR3 DNA follows: TGTGCCAGCTCACCGGGGCAGGGTGAATACACCATATATTTT. Protein sequence: CASSPGQGEYTIYF.

The table lists this clone with a few counts. The rearrangement joins TRBV5-8 to TRBJ2-3; tentative D call: TRBD2 (5 bases). V lost 7 bases, J lost 0 bases, and 12 bases lay in between. Germline-derived CDR1 and CDR2 are SGHTS and YDEGEE. CDR3 length: 14 residues. CDR3 loop: CASSARTSTDTQYF. CDR3 nucleotides: TGTGCCAGCTCGGCCCGGACTAGCACAGATACGCAGTATTTT.

The chain has TRBV10-2 and TRBJ1-1, with 8 bases identical to TRBD1. V was clipped by 4 bases and J by 1 base; unmatched bases: 5. This CDR3 has 15 residues. Looked up from germline, CDR1 is WSHSY and CDR2 is SAAADI. This chain's CDR3 is CASSALGQGNTEAFF. The DNA for the CDR3 is TGCGCCAGCAGTGCCTTAGGACAGGGGAACACTGAAGCTTTCTTT.

The CDR3 nucleotides read TGTGCCAGCAGTTTAGAAGGACAGGGGTTACTCTACGAGCAGTACTTC. Its translation is CASSLEGQGLLYEQYF. This sequence joins TRBV28 and TRBJ2-7; 9 positions match TRBD1. Trimming at V came to 2 bases and at J to 3 bases, leaving 8 bases not matched to a gene. CDR1 and CDR2 from the germline V gene are MDHEN and SYDVKM. The CDR3 consists of 16 residues.

The chain carries TRBV18 and TRBJ1-1; D is possibly TRBD1 (6 bases). This CDR3 has 13 amino acids. V gave up 0 bases and J gave up 10 bases, with 12 bases separating them. Germline V gene sequence: CDR1 KGHSH, CDR2 LQKENI. CDR3 sequence reads: CASSPPNRAGAFF. In DNA form, the CDR3 reads TGTGCCAGCTCACCACCGAACAGGGCGGGAGCTTTCTTT.

The chain recombines TRBV5-4 with TRBJ1-4, with TRBD1 as a possible D gene (6 bases). V shed 2 bases and J shed 2 bases, with 13 bases lying between them. The germline V gene has CDR1 SGHNT and CDR2 YYREEE (reference sequence). CDR3 length equals 16 residues. CDR3 loop: CASSFGQGSTNEKLFF. The CDR3 nucleotides read TGTGCCAGCAGCTTTGGGCAGGGGAGCACTAATGAAAAACTGTTTTTT.

The chain uses TRBV3-1 (or the pseudogene TRBV3-2) and TRBJ1-2; TRBD1 might be the D (5 bases). CDR1 is LGHDT, CDR2 YNNKEL, per germline (reference sequence). Trimming stripped 0 bases from V and 5 bases from J, with 7 bases between. The length of the CDR3 is 13 residues. In DNA form, the CDR3 reads TGTGCCAGCAGCCAAGAGGGGGGGTATGGCTACACCTTC. Translated: CASSQEGGYGYTF.

This chain connects TRBV12-3 or TRBV12-4 to TRBJ2-3; D is possibly TRBD2 (6 bases). Trimming shortened V by 7 bases and J by 6 bases, and 11 bases separated the two germline ends. There are 12 residues in the CDR3. The CDR3 DNA follows: TGTGCCAGCACTCGGGGACTTGATACGCAGTATTTT. Amino acids: CASTRGLDTQYF.